A selection of T cell receptor beta chains follows, all from one sample in a study of TIL therapy for anti-PD-1-resistant metastatic lung cancer. Produced via immunoSEQ multiplex PCR; TCRdb's table is partial and in-frame only. The table records some 60,000 clones, less than 75% of them present only once. The specimen was blood, collected at baseline. The receptor set was obtained from a person aged 25 to 80 with non-small cell lung cancer. The CDR3 runs from the conserved cysteine through the conserved F or W. D genes are given only for firm matches. Expanded clones are given a class, and other clones once, few, many or no size at all.

TGTGCCAGCAGCTCCCTATGGGGTCAAGGGCCAACGCGGGCCGGGGAGCTGTTTTTT	CASSSLWGQGPTRAGELFF	TRBV11-3	TRBJ2-2	NA	NA
TGTGCCAGCAGCGGGGACAGGTGGGGGGATCAGCCCCAGCATTTT	CASSGDRWGDQPQHF	TRBV7-9	TRBJ1-5	NA	TRBD1
TGTGCCAGCAGCCCGGACAGGGGAAATGGCTACACCTTC	CASSPDRGNGYTF	TRBV2	TRBJ1-2	few	TRBD1
TGTGCCAGCAAAGGGACAGGGGGCGCAGATACGCAGTATTTT	CASKGTGGADTQYF	TRBV7-8	TRBJ2-3	NA	TRBD1
TGTGCCACCAGTTTTCCATTAAGGGACAGGTCGCGCTCTGGGGCCAACGTCCTGACTTTC	CATSFPLRDRSRSGANVLTF	TRBV15	TRBJ2-6	NA	TRBD1
TGTGCCAGCAGCTCCACCGGGGCAACCTACGAGCAGTACTTC	CASSSTGATYEQYF	TRBV5-4	TRBJ2-7	NA	NA
TGTGCCAGCAGCCGACAGGAGATCCAAGAGACCCAGTACTTC	CASSRQEIQETQYF	TRBV4-2	TRBJ2-5	NA	NA
TGCGCCAGCAGCCAAGATCGTGGCAGGGACTATGGCTACACCTTC	CASSQDRGRDYGYTF	TRBV4-1	TRBJ1-2	NA	NA
TGTGCCATCAGCGCTTACAGCTCAGGTCCCAACAATGAGCAGTTCTTC	CAISAYSSGPNNEQFF	TRBV10-3	TRBJ2-1	NA	NA
TGTGCCAGCAGCCCCCGGACTAGCGGGGGGCGAGTCGGTGAGCAGTTCTTC	CASSPRTSGGRVGEQFF	TRBV7-2	TRBJ2-1	NA	TRBD2
TGTGCCAGCAGCTTGATCTTGGGTTGGACTAGCCCAGATACGCAGTATTTT	CASSLILGWTSPDTQYF	TRBV11-2	TRBJ2-3	NA	TRBD2
TGTGCCAGCAGCTTAGGGGGCAGGGGAAATGAGCAGTTCTTC	CASSLGGRGNEQFF	TRBV7-9	TRBJ2-1	NA	NA
TGCGCCAGCAGCTTGTTCAGGAACAATGAGCAGTTCTTC	CASSLFRNNEQFF	TRBV5-1	TRBJ2-1	many	NA
TGTGCCAGCTCACCGATACATGTAGAGAACACTGAAGCTTTCTTT	CASSPIHVENTEAFF	TRBV18	TRBJ1-1	few	NA
TGTGCCAGCAGCGTCGCACAGGGGGCATACGAGCAGTACTTC	CASSVAQGAYEQYF	TRBV9	TRBJ2-7	NA	TRBD1
TGTGCCAGTAGTTTGGGACAGGGGGTCCAAGAGACCCAGTACTTC	CASSLGQGVQETQYF	TRBV19	TRBJ2-5	NA	TRBD1
TGCGCCAGCTGGAGACAGGGGAAGGACACTGAAGCTTTCTTT	CASWRQGKDTEAFF	TRBV10-2	TRBJ1-1	NA	TRBD1
TGTGCCAGCGAGGGACTAGCGGGAGTTACCGGGGAGCTGTTTTTT	CASEGLAGVTGELFF	TRBV2	TRBJ2-2	NA	TRBD2
TGTGCCAGCAGCTTAGGGCTTGCGAGCTCTAATGAGCAGTTCTTC	CASSLGLASSNEQFF	TRBV5-8	TRBJ2-1	NA	NA
TGTGCCAGCAGCTTGACGGCGGAGACCCAGTACTTC	CASSLTAETQYF	TRBV5-5	TRBJ2-5	few	NA
TGTGCCAGCAGTGGACAAGCGGGGGCCCCTTTTCAGTACTTC	CASSGQAGAPFQYF	TRBV2	TRBJ2-5	NA	TRBD2
TGTGCCAGCCTCTCTGGAAACACCATATATTTT	CASLSGNTIYF	TRBV2	TRBJ1-3	NA	NA
TGTGCCAGCTCCCCAACAGGGGGCTACGAGCAGTACTTC	CASSPTGGYEQYF	TRBV18	TRBJ2-7	NA	TRBD1
TGTGCCAGCAGCTTGGGGGCAGCCACCTACGAGCAGTACTTC	CASSLGAATYEQYF	TRBV11-2	TRBJ2-7	few	NA
TGTGCCAGCAGCCCCAGAAGGATTCAGCCCCAGCATTTT	CASSPRRIQPQHF	TRBV11-2	TRBJ1-5	NA	NA
TGTGCCAGCAGTCTCCCTGGGGCGAAGGACTACGAGCAGTACTTC	CASSLPGAKDYEQYF	TRBV27	TRBJ2-7	NA	NA
TGTGCCAGCAGTGACGGGAGACACAGACCCGGGGAGCTGTTTTTT	CASSDGRHRPGELFF	TRBV6-4	TRBJ2-2	NA	NA
TGTGCCAGCAGCTTATCTGGAAGCTCCTACAATGAGCAGTTCTTC	CASSLSGSSYNEQFF	TRBV7-3	TRBJ2-1	once	NA
TGTGCCAGCAGCGGGCGGGGGGCGTATGGCTACACCTTC	CASSGRGAYGYTF	TRBV6-1	TRBJ1-2	few	NA
TGTGCCAGCAGCTTAGGGCCAGGGAGGAGTTCACCCCTCCACTTT	CASSLGPGRSSPLHF	TRBV7-9	TRBJ1-6	NA	NA
TGTGCCAGTAGTACCTACCCGAGAGGCACAGATACGCAGTATTTT	CASSTYPRGTDTQYF	TRBV19	TRBJ2-3	NA	NA
TGCGCCAGCAGCTTGGGCATGTTCGATGAGCAGTTCTTC	CASSLGMFDEQFF	TRBV5-1	TRBJ2-1	NA	NA
TGTGCCAGTAGTCCATCAATCTATGGCTACACCTTC	CASSPSIYGYTF	TRBV19	TRBJ1-2	NA	NA
TGTGCCAGCAGCTTATCAGAGGCTCAGCCCCAGCATTTT	CASSLSEAQPQHF	TRBV11-2	TRBJ1-5	NA	NA
TGTGCTAGTGGTAGGGACGGTTTGGACTCAGAGACCCAGTACTTC	CASGRDGLDSETQYF	TRBV12-5	TRBJ2-5	NA	NA
TGTGCCAGCAGCCCCACGTCCAGCGGTATCTTCGGGGAGCAGTTCTTC	CASSPTSSGIFGEQFF	TRBV9	TRBJ2-1	NA	NA
TGTGCCAGCAGCTTAGATACCACAGGGAAGATTACTTATGGCTACACCTTC	CASSLDTTGKITYGYTF	TRBV11-2	TRBJ1-2	NA	NA
TGTGCCAGCAGTCCGTGGGGTGGGGCCAACGTCCTGACTTTC	CASSPWGGANVLTF	TRBV27	TRBJ2-6	few	NA
TGTGCCAGCTCACCCGGACTCGGCGGGAGGGCCAATGAGCAGTACTTC	CASSPGLGGRANEQYF	TRBV18	TRBJ2-7	few	TRBD2
TGTGCCAGCAGCTTAGGAAGGGGGCCTATGGACAATGAGCAGTTCTTC	CASSLGRGPMDNEQFF	TRBV7-9	TRBJ2-1	NA	TRBD1
TGTGCCAGCAGCTTAGGGGGCACCTATGGCTACACCTTC	CASSLGGTYGYTF	TRBV7-9	TRBJ1-2	NA	NA
TGTGCCAGCAGCCCGGGACAGCCGAATGAAAAACTGTTTTTT	CASSPGQPNEKLFF	TRBV7-2	TRBJ1-4	NA	TRBD1
TGTGCCAGCAGTTCAGACAGGGTAATTCATTCACCCCTCCACTTT	CASSSDRVIHSPLHF	TRBV28	TRBJ1-6	once	TRBD1
TGTGCCAGCAGTTGGGGCGGAGAGACCCAGTACTTC	CASSWGGETQYF	TRBV6-6	TRBJ2-5	NA	NA
TGTGCCAGCAGTGATCCGGGGTATGAGCAGTTCTTC	CASSDPGYEQFF	TRBV2	TRBJ2-1	NA	NA